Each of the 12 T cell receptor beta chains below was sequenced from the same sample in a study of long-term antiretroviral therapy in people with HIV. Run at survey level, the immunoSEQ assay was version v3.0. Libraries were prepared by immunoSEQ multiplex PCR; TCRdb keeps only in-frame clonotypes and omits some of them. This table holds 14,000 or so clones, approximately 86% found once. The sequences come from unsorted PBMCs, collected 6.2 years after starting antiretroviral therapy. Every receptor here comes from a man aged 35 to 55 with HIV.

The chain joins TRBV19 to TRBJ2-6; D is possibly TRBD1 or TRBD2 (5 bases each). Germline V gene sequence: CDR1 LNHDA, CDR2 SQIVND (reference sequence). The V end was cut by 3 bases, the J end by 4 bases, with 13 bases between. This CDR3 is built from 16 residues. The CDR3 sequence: CASSMLGGTGANVLTF. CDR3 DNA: TGTGCCAGTAGTATGTTAGGTGGGACCGGGGCCAACGTCCTGACTTTC.

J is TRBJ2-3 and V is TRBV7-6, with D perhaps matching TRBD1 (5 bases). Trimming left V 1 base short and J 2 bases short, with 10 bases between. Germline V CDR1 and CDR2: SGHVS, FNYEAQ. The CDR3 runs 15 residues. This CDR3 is CASSLVGGATDTQYF. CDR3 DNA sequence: TGTGCCAGCAGCTTAGTAGGTGGGGCCACAGATACGCAGTATTTT.

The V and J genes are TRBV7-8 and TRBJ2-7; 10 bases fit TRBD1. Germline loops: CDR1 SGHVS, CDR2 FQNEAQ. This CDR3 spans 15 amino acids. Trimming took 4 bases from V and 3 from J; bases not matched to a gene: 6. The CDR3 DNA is TGTGCCAGCAGCTCCTCGGACAGGGGGAACTACGAGCAGTACTTC. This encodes CASSSSDRGNYEQYF.

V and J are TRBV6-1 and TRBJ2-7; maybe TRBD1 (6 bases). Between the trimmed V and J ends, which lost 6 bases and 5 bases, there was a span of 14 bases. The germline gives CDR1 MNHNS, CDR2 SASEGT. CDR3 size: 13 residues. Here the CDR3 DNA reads TGTGCCAGCAGGAACAGGGAACCCAACGAGCAGTACTTC. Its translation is CASRNREPNEQYF.

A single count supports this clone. The CDR3 loop reads CASSQELSSYNEQFF. CDR3 coding DNA: TGCGCCAGCAGCCAAGAATTAAGCTCCTACAATGAGCAGTTCTTC. J is TRBJ2-1 and V is TRBV4-3, with no clear D. The CDR3 runs 15 residues. The germline V gene has CDR1 LGHNA and CDR2 YSLEER. Trimming took 0 bases from V and 0 from J, leaving 6 bases between them.

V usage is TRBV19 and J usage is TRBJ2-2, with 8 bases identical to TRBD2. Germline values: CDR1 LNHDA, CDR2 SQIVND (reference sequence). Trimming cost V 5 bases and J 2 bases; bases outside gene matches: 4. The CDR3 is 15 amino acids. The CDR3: CASSSGLANTGELFF. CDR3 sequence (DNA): TGTGCCAGTAGTTCCGGACTAGCAAACACCGGGGAGCTGTTTTTT.

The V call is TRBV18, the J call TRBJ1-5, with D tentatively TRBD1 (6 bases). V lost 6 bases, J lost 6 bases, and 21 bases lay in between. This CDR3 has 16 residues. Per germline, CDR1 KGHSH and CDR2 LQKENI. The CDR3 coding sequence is TGTGCCAGCTCGCGATCTCAGGGGAGTTATAGTCAGCCCCAGCATTTT. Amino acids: CASSRSQGSYSQPQHF. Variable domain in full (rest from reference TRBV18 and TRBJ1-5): NAGVMQNPRHLVRRRGQEARLRCSPMKGHSHVYWYRQLPEEGLKFMVYLQKENIIDESGMPKERFSAEFPKEGPSILRIQQVVRGDSAAYFCASSRSQGSYSQPQHFGDGTRLSIL.

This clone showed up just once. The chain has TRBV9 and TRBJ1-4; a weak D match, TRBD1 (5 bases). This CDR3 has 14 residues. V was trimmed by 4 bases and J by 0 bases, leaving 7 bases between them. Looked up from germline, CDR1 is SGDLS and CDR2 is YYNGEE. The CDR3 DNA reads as TGTGCCAGCAGCATACAGGCAACTAATGAAAAACTGTTTTTT. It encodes CASSIQATNEKLFF.

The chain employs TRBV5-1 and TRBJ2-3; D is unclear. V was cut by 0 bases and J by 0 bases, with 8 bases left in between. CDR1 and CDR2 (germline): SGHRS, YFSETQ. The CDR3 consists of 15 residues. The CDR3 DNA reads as TGCGCCAGCAGCTTGGGGTCCCCTAGCACAGATACGCAGTATTTT. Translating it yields CASSLGSPSTDTQYF.

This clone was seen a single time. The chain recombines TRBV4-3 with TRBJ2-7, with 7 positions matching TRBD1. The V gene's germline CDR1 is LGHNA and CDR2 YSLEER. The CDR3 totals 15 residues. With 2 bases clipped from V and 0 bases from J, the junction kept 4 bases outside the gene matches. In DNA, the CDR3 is TGCGCCAGCAGCCAAAGGGACAGATCCTCCTACGAGCAGTACTTC. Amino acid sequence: CASSQRDRSSYEQYF.

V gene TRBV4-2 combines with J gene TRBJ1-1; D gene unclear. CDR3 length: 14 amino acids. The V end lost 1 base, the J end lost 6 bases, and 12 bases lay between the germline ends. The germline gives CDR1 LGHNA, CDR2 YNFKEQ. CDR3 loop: CASSQVEAVPEAFF. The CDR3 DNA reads TGTGCCAGCAGCCAAGTTGAGGCAGTCCCTGAAGCTTTCTTT.

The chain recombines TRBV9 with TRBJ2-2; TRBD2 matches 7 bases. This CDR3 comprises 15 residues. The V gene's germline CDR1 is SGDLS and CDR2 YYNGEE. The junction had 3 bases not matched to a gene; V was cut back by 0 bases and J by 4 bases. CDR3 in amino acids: CASSVEAGSTGELFF. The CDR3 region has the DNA TGTGCCAGCAGCGTAGAAGCGGGAAGCACCGGGGAGCTGTTTTTT.